Listed below are T cell receptor beta chains from one sample, sequenced in a study of early T cells in non-severe SARS-CoV-2 infection. TCRdb re-analysed the 5' RACE reads in MiXCR, keeping a single row per CDR3 protein. This table holds roughly 92,000 distinct CDR3 sequences, over 9.5% found once. The sample in question was whole blood, obtained at baseline. The source is an adult who was a healthcare worker with PCR-confirmed SARS-CoV-2 infection or an uninfected control (not recorded which). The CDR3 runs from the conserved cysteine through the conserved F or W. D genes are given only for firm matches. Expanded clones get a size class; other rows say once, few or many, or leave the size out.

size | J | D | V | CDR3 | DNA
many | TRBJ1-1 | TRBD1 | TRBV20-1 | CSARRQGVNTEAFF | TGCAGTGCTAGAAGACAGGGAGTGAACACTGAAGCTTTCTTT
few | TRBJ2-2 | TRBD1 | TRBV20-1 | CSARDVGQGIPGELFF | TGCAGTGCTAGAGATGTCGGACAGGGCATCCCCGGGGAGCTGTTTTTT
- | TRBJ2-4 | - | TRBV5-1 | CASSLAGENIQYF | TGCGCCAGCAGCTTGGCGGGGGAGAACATTCAGTACTTC
many | TRBJ2-1 | TRBD2 | TRBV11-2 | CASRSPGGTYNEQFF | TGTGCCAGCAGATCCCCCGGGGGGACCTACAATGAGCAGTTCTTC
- | TRBJ2-7 | - | TRBV11-2 | CASSLFTPTYF | TGTGCCAGCAGCTTATTTACCCCGACGTACTTC
many | TRBJ1-1 | - | TRBV3-1 | CASSLDTAGAFF | TGTGCCAGCAGCTTAGACACCGCCGGGGCTTTCTTT
few | TRBJ2-5 | - | TRBV7-3 | CASSSGPKETQYF | TGTGCCAGCAGCTCGGGACCCAAAGAGACCCAGTACTTC
- | TRBJ2-1 | - | TRBV5-1 | CASSLALGGNEQFF | TGCGCCAGCAGCTTGGCCTTAGGGGGTAATGAGCAGTTCTTC
few | TRBJ2-1 | - | TRBV12-3/TRBV12-4 | CASSLDYNEQFF | TGTGCCAGCAGTTTAGATTACAATGAGCAGTTCTTC
few | TRBJ2-4 | TRBD2 | TRBV6-5 | CASSYSTSLQDIQYF | TGTGCCAGCAGTTACTCGACTAGCCTTCAGGACATTCAGTACTTC
few | TRBJ1-4 | - | TRBV11-3 | CASSLPGSANEKLFF | TGTGCCAGCAGCCTGCCCGGGAGTGCTAATGAAAAACTGTTTTTT
few | TRBJ1-1 | TRBD1 | TRBV12-3/TRBV12-4 | CASSLGTGVDTEAFF | TGTGCCAGCAGTTTGGGGACAGGGGTGGACACTGAAGCTTTCTTT
- | TRBJ2-7 | TRBD1 | TRBV15 | CATSRDHRGFYEQYF | TGTGCCACCAGCAGAGATCACAGGGGCTTTTACGAGCAGTACTTC
many | TRBJ1-6 | - | TRBV11-2 | CASSRTVESSPLHF | TGTGCCAGCAGCCGGACGGTAGAAAGTTCACCCCTCCACTTT
- | TRBJ2-5 | - | TRBV12-3/TRBV12-4 | CASSFAAQRSGETQYF | TGTGCCAGCAGTTTTGCGGCACAAAGAAGTGGAGAGACCCAGTACTTC
few | TRBJ2-1 | - | TRBV6-6 | CASSYGLASNEQFF | TGTGCCAGCAGTTATGGGCTAGCCTCTAATGAGCAGTTCTTC
few | TRBJ2-7 | - | TRBV11-2 | CASSLFRDAGNEQYF | TGTGCCAGCAGCCTATTCCGGGACGCGGGGAACGAGCAGTACTTC
- | TRBJ2-4 | TRBD1 | TRBV5-6 | CASRVQGRDIQYF | TGTGCCAGCAGGGTACAGGGGCGGGACATTCAGTACTTC
few | TRBJ1-6 | - | TRBV7-6 | CASSPEQIQSPLHF | TGTGCCAGCAGCCCAGAACAGATCCAATCACCCCTCCACTTT
many | TRBJ2-2 | - | TRBV11-2 | CASSLGPGANTGELFF | TGTGCCAGCAGCTTAGGACCGGGAGCGAACACCGGGGAGCTGTTTTTT
many | TRBJ2-1 | TRBD2 | TRBV20-1 | CSARDASGRASEQFF | TGCAGTGCTAGAGACGCTAGCGGGAGGGCGAGTGAGCAGTTCTTC
many | TRBJ1-6 | - | TRBV20-1 | CSARDPGQPNSPLHF | TGCAGTGCTAGAGACCCGGGACAACCAAATTCACCCCTCCACTTT
- | TRBJ2-7 | TRBD1 | TRBV27 | CASSFFPPPGQTLGGQYF | TGTGCCAGCAGTTTTTTCCCTCCTCCGGGACAGACCTTAGGGGGGCAGTACTTC
many | TRBJ2-7 | TRBD1 | TRBV18 | CASTRTGLSYEQYF | TGTGCCAGCACCAGGACAGGGCTCTCCTACGAGCAGTACTTC
- | TRBJ2-7 | - | TRBV30 | CAWSDRRGAYEQYF | TGTGCCTGGAGTGACAGGAGAGGGGCCTACGAGCAGTACTTC
many | TRBJ2-7 | TRBD1 | TRBV12-3/TRBV12-4 | CASSSDRVTYEQYF | TGTGCCAGCAGTTCGGACAGGGTTACCTACGAGCAGTACTTC